Presented here are 28 T cell receptor beta chains from one specimen sequenced in a study of cytomegalovirus exposure and HLA in healthy donors. It was with 60 Vbeta and 13 Jbeta primers that the PCR ran. Data came from immunoSEQ multiplex PCR; TCRdb stores just in-frame clones and leaves some out. The data contain 110,000 or so clones, 65% to 85% of them singletons. The specimen sequenced was PBMCs. The source is a woman between 18 and 29 years old in good health and CMV-seronegative.

The rearrangement links TRBV29-1 to TRBJ2-5, with D unclear. The closer fit of TRBJ2-7 to the DNA end suggests the J call may be wrong. Germline V gives CDR1 SQVTM, CDR2 ANQGSEA. The CDR3 has 11 residues. The CDR3 spells CSGVWSYEQYF. DNA for the CDR3: TGCAGCGGTGTCTGGTCCTACGAGCAGTACTTC.

This clone was seen a handful of times. The V and J genes are TRBV4-3 and TRBJ2-1; 9 bases align to TRBD2. The germline V gene has CDR1 LGHNA and CDR2 YSLEER. V lost 3 bases to trimming and J lost 5 bases; unmatched junction nucleotides: 11. The CDR3 runs 17 residues. The CDR3 loop is CASSQDNLAGWDNEQFF. The CDR3 DNA reads TGCGCCAGCAGCCAGGACAATCTAGCGGGGTGGGACAATGAGCAGTTCTTC.

The rearrangement links TRBV7-9 to TRBJ2-7; D is possibly TRBD1 (6 bases). This CDR3 is 11 amino acids long. Germline V CDR1 and CDR2: SEHNR, FQNEAQ (reference sequence). Deletions cut 5 bases from V and 8 bases from J, with 10 bases between. This chain's CDR3 is CASSPQGKQYF. The CDR3 bases are TGTGCCAGCAGCCCTCAGGGGAAGCAGTACTTC.

The chain couples TRBV28 to TRBJ2-2; TRBD2 matches 9 bases. This CDR3 spans 16 amino acids. Per germline, CDR1 MDHEN and CDR2 SYDVKM. After removal of 2 bases from V and 3 bases from J, the junction contained 4 bases not matched to a gene. CDR3 coding DNA: TGTGCCAGCAGTTTACGGCGGGGGGGATACACCGGGGAGCTGTTTTTT. This codes for CASSLRRGGYTGELFF.

This chain uses TRBV2 with TRBJ1-2; D is possibly TRBD1 (5 bases). Trimming took off 4 bases at V and 8 bases at J, with 11 bases between the two ends. The CDR3 extends over 12 amino acids. In germline, CDR1 is SNHLY, CDR2 FYNNEI. The CDR3 here is CASSGDSEGYTF. The CDR3, as DNA: TGTGCCAGCAGTGGGGACTCCGAGGGCTACACCTTC.

The chain carries TRBV11-3 and TRBJ1-4; possibly TRBD1 for D (5 bases). Trimming left V 6 bases short and J 8 bases short, with 13 bases between. The CDR3 consists of 13 residues. CDR1 is SGHNT and CDR2 is YENEEA in the germline V gene. CDR3 region: CASRWGAEEKLFF. The CDR3 nucleotides are TGTGCCAGCAGATGGGGCGCAGAGGAAAAACTGTTTTTT.

The chain recombines TRBV28 with TRBJ2-4; TRBD2 agrees at 7 bases. Germline V gene lookup returns CDR1 MDHEN and CDR2 SYDVKM. The junction had 3 bases not matched to a gene; V was cut back by 3 bases and J by 4 bases. The CDR3 covers 14 residues. CDR3 region: CASSLVGGKNIQYF. CDR3 nucleotides: TGTGCCAGCAGTTTGGTGGGGGGGAAAAACATTCAGTACTTC.

This clone was counted only a few times. V is TRBV28 and J is TRBJ2-4; 8 bases match TRBD2. Looked up from germline, CDR1 is MDHEN and CDR2 is SYDVKM. V shed 9 bases, J shed 6 bases, and the junction held 4 bases outside the gene matches. The CDR3 totals 12 residues. The CDR3 sequence: CASDTSGNIQYF. DNA for the CDR3: TGTGCCAGTGATACTAGCGGAAACATTCAGTACTTC.

V is TRBV7-2 and J is TRBJ2-5; 7 bases fit TRBD2. The CDR3 contains 14 residues. Unmatched junction bases numbered 6, after V lost 4 bases and J lost 4 bases. Germline CDR1 and CDR2: SGHTA and FQGNSA. CDR3 sequence (DNA): TGTGCCAGCAGCTACTCTAGCGGAGGAGAGACCCAGTACTTC. Translated: CASSYSSGGETQYF.

As DNA, the CDR3 is TGCGCCAGCAGCCCCTCCAGGGCGGTCGGGGGGTACACTGAAGCTTTCTTT. This codes for CASSPSRAVGGYTEAFF. The rearrangement uses TRBV4-3 and TRBJ1-1, with D perhaps matching TRBD1 (5 bases). From germline, CDR1 is LGHNA and CDR2 YSLEER. The ends were cut back, 4 bases at V and 3 bases at J, with 21 bases in the middle. The CDR3 totals 17 residues.

The rearrangement uses TRBV7-2 and TRBJ1-1; the D is unclear. V lost 5 bases and J lost 3, with 16 bases in between. CDR1 is SGHTA, CDR2 FQGNSA, per germline. CDR3 size: 15 residues. This CDR3 reads CASSPGGTGYTEAFF. CDR3 nucleotide sequence: TGTGCCAGCAGCCCCGGCGGCACCGGATACACTGAAGCTTTCTTT.

The chain employs TRBV7-8 and TRBJ1-2, with 7 bases identical to TRBD1. This CDR3 has 13 residues. The germline V gene encodes CDR1 SGHVS and CDR2 FQNEAQ. Trimming at V came to 3 bases and at J to 5 bases, leaving 3 bases not matched to a gene. The CDR3 region has the DNA TGTGCCAGCAGCTTGTTGACAGGGTATGGCTACACCTTC. As protein: CASSLLTGYGYTF.

This clone has just one count. The chain combines TRBV15 with TRBJ2-3; 7 bases map to TRBD1. The junction had 6 bases not matched to a gene; V was cut back by 0 bases and J by 12 bases. Germline lookup yields CDR1 LNHNV and CDR2 YYDKDF (reference sequence). CDR3 length: 13 amino acids. The CDR3 coding sequence is TGTGCCACCAGCAGAGATCCGGGACAGCAACAGTATTTT. Protein product: CATSRDPGQQQYF.

The table lists this clone with a few counts. The V and J genes are TRBV28 and TRBJ2-1; 14 nucleotides match TRBD2. With 7 bases clipped from V and 5 bases from J, the junction kept 13 bases outside the gene matches. The CDR3 is 18 residues long. Germline assignment: CDR1 MDHEN and CDR2 SYDVKM. CDR3: CASTGRGTSGGPNNEQFF. CDR3 DNA sequence: TGTGCCAGCACCGGACGTGGGACTAGCGGGGGCCCAAACAATGAGCAGTTCTTC. The full variable domain, with the rest looked up from reference TRBV28 and TRBJ2-1, is DVKVTQSSRYLVKRTGEKVFLECVQDMDHENMFWYRQDPGLGLRLIYFSYDVKMKEKGDIPEGYSVSREKKERFSLILESASTNQTSMYLCASTGRGTSGGPNNEQFFGPGTRLTVL.

This clone has a handful of counts. The chain links TRBV5-5 to TRBJ2-7; D remains ambiguous. Trimming shortened V by 2 bases and J by 4 bases, and 13 bases separated the two germline ends. Germline V gene data show CDR1 as SGHKS and CDR2 as YYEKEE (reference sequence). The CDR3 runs 14 residues. The CDR3 DNA reads TGTGCCAGCAGCTTCCAGTCTCTGACTTACGAGCAGTACTTC. Its translation: CASSFQSLTYEQYF.

The chain links TRBV11-3 to TRBJ1-3, with D maybe TRBD1 (5 bases). This CDR3 is 15 amino acids long. Trimming removed 3 bases from V and 2 bases from J, with 11 bases in between. CDR1 and CDR2 (germline): SGHNT, YENEEA. CDR3 nucleotides: TGTGCCAGCAGCTTCGGCGGGACGACTGGAAACACCATATATTTT. Translating it yields CASSFGGTTGNTIYF.

This chain uses TRBV27 with TRBJ1-1; 8 bases map to TRBD1. The length of the CDR3 is 13 residues. Trimming cost V 6 bases and J 4 bases; bases outside gene matches: 4. Germline CDR1 and CDR2: MNHEY and SMNVEV (reference sequence). CDR3: CASSYDRGTEAFF. The CDR3 DNA reads TGTGCCAGCAGCTACGACAGGGGCACTGAAGCTTTCTTT.

In this sample, this clone turned up once. The chain couples TRBV18 to TRBJ1-1; TRBD1 aligns across 7 bases. The CDR3 is 12 amino acids. From germline, CDR1 is KGHSH and CDR2 LQKENI. J gave up 3 bases and V 6 bases, and 1 base lay outside the gene matches. CDR3 loop: CASSTGDTEAFF. CDR3 in DNA: TGTGCCAGCTCTACAGGGGACACTGAAGCTTTCTTT. Based on the CDR3 plus reference TRBV18 and TRBJ1-1, the full variable domain is NAGVMQNPRHLVRRRGQEARLRCSPMKGHSHVYWYRQLPEEGLKFMVYLQKENIIDESGMPKERFSAEFPKEGPSILRIQQVVRGDSAAYFCASSTGDTEAFFGQGTRLTVV.

The genes are TRBV15 and TRBJ2-5, with a weak D call TRBD1 (7 bases). The V end lost 4 bases, the J end lost 7 bases, and 13 bases lay between the germline ends. Germline assignment: CDR1 LNHNV and CDR2 YYDKDF (reference sequence). There are 13 residues in the CDR3. The CDR3 sequence is CATSIDREATQYF. DNA for the CDR3: TGTGCCACCAGCATAGACAGGGAGGCGACCCAGTACTTC.

The chain couples TRBV7-6 to TRBJ2-2, with D perhaps TRBD2 (7 bases). CDR1 and CDR2 from the germline V gene are SGHVS and FNYEAQ. The CDR3 has 16 amino acids. Trimming left V 2 bases short and J 0 bases short, with 10 bases between. Here the CDR3 DNA reads TGTGCCAGCAGCTTAAGGGGGGGGCCGAACACCGGGGAGCTGTTTTTT. Translated, it gives CASSLRGGPNTGELFF.

The chain is built from TRBV27 and TRBJ2-3; D is undetermined. From germline, CDR1 is MNHEY and CDR2 SMNVEV (reference sequence). The CDR3 is 12 amino acids. V shed 5 bases and J shed 5 bases, with 8 bases lying between them. The CDR3 sequence: CASSARGDTQYF. CDR3 nucleotide sequence: TGTGCCAGCAGTGCCCGCGGAGATACGCAGTATTTT.

The chain carries TRBV10-2 and TRBJ2-3; a weak D match, TRBD1 (8 bases). Germline assignment: CDR1 WSHSY and CDR2 SAAADI. V shed 6 bases and J shed 3 bases, with 16 bases lying between them. CDR3 size: 15 residues. The CDR3 region has the DNA TGCGCCAGCAGGCGGACAGGGAGGGATACAGATACGCAGTATTTT. Protein: CASRRTGRDTDTQYF.

In this sample, this clone turned up a few times. The chain combines TRBV7-9 with TRBJ2-7; perhaps TRBD2 as D (5 bases). The CDR3 has 14 residues. V shed 0 bases and J shed 0 bases, with 6 bases lying between them. CDR1 is SEHNR and CDR2 is FQNEAQ in the germline V gene (reference sequence). CDR3 sequence (DNA): TGTGCCAGCAGCTTAGCAGGGAGCTCCTACGAGCAGTACTTC. Its protein is CASSLAGSSYEQYF.

The chain joins TRBV29-1 to TRBJ2-7, with a tentative D call TRBD1 (6 bases). The CDR3 is made up of 12 amino acids. V was clipped by 8 bases and J by 5 bases, with 16 bases between them. Germline CDR1 and CDR2: SQVTM and ANQGSEA. The CDR3 DNA is TGCAGCTCCAGGACAGAGGCCAACGAGCAGTACTTC. This gives the protein CSSRTEANEQYF.

V is TRBV19 and J is TRBJ1-6; TRBD1 is a possible D gene (6 bases). Germline CDR1 reads LNHDA; CDR2 reads SQIVND (reference sequence). This CDR3 has 16 amino acids. The V end was cut by 3 bases, the J end by 9 bases, with 18 bases between. In DNA, the CDR3 is TGTGCCAGTAGTATCGTAGCAGGGGCTGTAGTTTCACCCCTCCACTTT. Its protein product is CASSIVAGAVVSPLHF.

DNA of the CDR3: TGTGCCAGCAGTTACGGGGGGGCGGAGGAGACCCAGTACTTC. Translation: CASSYGGAEETQYF. The chain carries TRBV6-5 and TRBJ2-5, with a tentative D call TRBD2 (7 bases). Deletions cut 2 bases from V and 5 bases from J, with 12 bases between. CDR1 is MNHEY, CDR2 SVGAGI, per germline. The CDR3 has 14 residues.

V gene TRBV5-1 combines with J gene TRBJ2-7; perhaps TRBD2 as D (5 bases). Germline CDR1 SGHRS, CDR2 YFSETQ. The CDR3 is 14 amino acids. V was shortened by 5 bases and J by 0 bases, with 12 bases between the two germline ends. The CDR3 sequence: CASRDLAASYEQYF. The DNA of the CDR3 is TGCGCCAGCAGGGATCTAGCTGCCTCCTACGAGCAGTACTTC.

The chain combines TRBV5-1 with TRBJ2-7; no clear D. The V and J ends lost 1 base and 3 bases respectively, with 11 bases between them. The CDR3 length is 14 residues. CDR1 and CDR2 from the germline V gene are SGHRS and YFSETQ. CDR3 residues: CASSLSNSFYEQYF. The CDR3 DNA sequence: TGCGCCAGCAGCTTGAGTAATAGTTTCTACGAGCAGTACTTC.